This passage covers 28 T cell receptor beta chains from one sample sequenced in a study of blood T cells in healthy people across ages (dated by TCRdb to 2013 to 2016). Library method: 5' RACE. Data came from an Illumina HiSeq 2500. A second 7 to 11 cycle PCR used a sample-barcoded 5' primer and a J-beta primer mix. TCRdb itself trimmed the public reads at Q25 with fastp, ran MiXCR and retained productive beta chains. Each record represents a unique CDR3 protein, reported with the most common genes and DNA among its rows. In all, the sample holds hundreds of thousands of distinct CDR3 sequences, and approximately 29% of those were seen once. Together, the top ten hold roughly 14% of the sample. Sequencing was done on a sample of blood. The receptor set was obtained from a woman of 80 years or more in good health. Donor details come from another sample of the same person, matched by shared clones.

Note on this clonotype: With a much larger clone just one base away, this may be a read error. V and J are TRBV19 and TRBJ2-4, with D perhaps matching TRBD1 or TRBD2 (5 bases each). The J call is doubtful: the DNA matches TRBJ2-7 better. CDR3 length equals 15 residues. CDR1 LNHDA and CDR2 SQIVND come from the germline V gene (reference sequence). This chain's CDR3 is CASSISFGACDEQYF. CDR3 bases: TGTGCCAGTAGTATATCCTTCGGGGCCTGTGACGAGCAGTACTTC.

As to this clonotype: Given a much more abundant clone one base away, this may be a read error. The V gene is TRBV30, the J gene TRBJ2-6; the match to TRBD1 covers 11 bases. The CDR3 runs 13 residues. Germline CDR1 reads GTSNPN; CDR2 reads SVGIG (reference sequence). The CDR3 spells CAGQGAGTNVLTF. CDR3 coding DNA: TGTGCCGGACAGGGGGCTGGGACCAACGTCCTGACTTTC.

CDR3 residues: CASRGSTAYEQYF. CDR3 DNA: TGTGCCAGCAGGGGATCGACAGCCTACGAGCAGTACTTC. The V and J genes are TRBV25-1 and TRBJ2-1, with D maybe TRBD1 (5 bases). Matching the DNA end better, TRBJ2-7 makes the J call doubtful. The CDR3 runs to 13 residues. Germline V gene sequence: CDR1 MGHDK, CDR2 SYGVNS.

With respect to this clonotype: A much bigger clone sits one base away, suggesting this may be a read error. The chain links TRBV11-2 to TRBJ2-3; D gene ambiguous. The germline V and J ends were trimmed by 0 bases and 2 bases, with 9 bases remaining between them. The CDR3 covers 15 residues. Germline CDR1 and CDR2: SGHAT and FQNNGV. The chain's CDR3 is CASSLDEVDTDTQYF. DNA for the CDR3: TGTGCCAGCAGCTTAGATGAGGTGGACACAGATACGCAGTATTTT.

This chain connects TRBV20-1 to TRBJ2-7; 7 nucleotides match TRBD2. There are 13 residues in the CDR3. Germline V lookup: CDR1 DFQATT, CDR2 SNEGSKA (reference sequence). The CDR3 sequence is CSQRERDGYEQYF. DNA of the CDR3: TGCAGCCAAAGGGAGCGGGATGGTTACGAGCAGTACTTC.

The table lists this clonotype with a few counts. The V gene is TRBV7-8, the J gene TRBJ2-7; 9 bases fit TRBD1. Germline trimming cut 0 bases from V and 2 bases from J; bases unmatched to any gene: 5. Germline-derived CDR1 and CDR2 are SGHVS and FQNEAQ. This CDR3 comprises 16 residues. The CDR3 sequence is CASSLAGTGLTYEQYF. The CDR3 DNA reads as TGTGCCAGCAGCTTAGCGGGGACAGGGTTAACCTACGAGCAGTACTTC.

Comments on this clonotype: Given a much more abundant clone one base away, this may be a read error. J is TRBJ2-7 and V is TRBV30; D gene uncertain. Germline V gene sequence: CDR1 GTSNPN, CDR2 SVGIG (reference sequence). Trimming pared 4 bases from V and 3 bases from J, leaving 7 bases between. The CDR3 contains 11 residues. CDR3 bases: TGTGCCTGGACAGAATGCTACGAGCAGTACTTC. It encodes CAWTECYEQYF.

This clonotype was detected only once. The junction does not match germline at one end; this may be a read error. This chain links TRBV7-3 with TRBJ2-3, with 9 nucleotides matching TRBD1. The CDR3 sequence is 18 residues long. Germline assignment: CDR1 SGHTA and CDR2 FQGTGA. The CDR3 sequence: CASSRKPPGTGSTDTQYF. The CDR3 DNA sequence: TGCGCCAGCAGCCGTAAGCCTCCCGGGACAGGGAGTACAGATACGCAGTATTTT.

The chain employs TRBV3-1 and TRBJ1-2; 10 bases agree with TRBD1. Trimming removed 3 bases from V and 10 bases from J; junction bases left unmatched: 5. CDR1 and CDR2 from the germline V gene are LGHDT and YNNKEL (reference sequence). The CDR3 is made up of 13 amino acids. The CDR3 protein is CASSQTGTGAYTF. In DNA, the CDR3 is TGTGCCAGCAGCCAGACCGGGACAGGGGCCTACACCTTC.

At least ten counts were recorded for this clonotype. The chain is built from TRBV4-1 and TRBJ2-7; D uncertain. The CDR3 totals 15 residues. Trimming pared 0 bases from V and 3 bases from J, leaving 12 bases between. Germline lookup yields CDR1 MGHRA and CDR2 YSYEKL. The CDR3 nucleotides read TGCGCCAGCAGCCAAGATATTCGTCAGGTCTACGAGCAGTACTTC. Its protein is CASSQDIRQVYEQYF.

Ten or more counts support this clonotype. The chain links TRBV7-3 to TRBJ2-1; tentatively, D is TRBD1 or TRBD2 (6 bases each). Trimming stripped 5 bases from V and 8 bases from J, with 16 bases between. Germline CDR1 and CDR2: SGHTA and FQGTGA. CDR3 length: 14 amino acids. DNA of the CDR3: TGTGCCAGCAGCCGCGATTTCCGGGGGCATGAGCAGTTCTTC. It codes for CASSRDFRGHEQFF.

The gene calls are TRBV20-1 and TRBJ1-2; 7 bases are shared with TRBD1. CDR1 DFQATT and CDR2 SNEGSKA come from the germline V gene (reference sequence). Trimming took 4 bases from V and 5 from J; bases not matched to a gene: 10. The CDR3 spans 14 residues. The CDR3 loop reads CSATRSGGAYGYTF. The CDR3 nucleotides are TGCAGTGCTACCCGCTCAGGGGGGGCATATGGCTACACCTTC.

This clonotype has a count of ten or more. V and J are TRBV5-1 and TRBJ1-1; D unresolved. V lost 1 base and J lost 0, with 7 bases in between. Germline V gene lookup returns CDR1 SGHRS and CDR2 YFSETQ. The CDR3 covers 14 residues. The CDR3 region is CASSLKSMNTEAFF. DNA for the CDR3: TGCGCCAGCAGCTTGAAGAGTATGAACACTGAAGCTTTCTTT. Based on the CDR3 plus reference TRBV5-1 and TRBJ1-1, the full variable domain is KAGVTQTPRYLIKTRGQQVTLSCSPISGHRSVSWYQQTPGQGLQFLFEYFSETQRNKGNFPGRFSGRQFSNSRSEMNVSTLELGDSALYLCASSLKSMNTEAFFGQGTRLTVV.

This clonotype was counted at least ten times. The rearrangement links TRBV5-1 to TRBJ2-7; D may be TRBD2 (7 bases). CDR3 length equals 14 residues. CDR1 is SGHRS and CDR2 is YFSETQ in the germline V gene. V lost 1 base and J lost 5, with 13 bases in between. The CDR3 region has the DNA TGCGCCAGCAGCTTGAAGGGGGGGGGCCACGAGCAGTACTTC. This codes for CASSLKGGGHEQYF.

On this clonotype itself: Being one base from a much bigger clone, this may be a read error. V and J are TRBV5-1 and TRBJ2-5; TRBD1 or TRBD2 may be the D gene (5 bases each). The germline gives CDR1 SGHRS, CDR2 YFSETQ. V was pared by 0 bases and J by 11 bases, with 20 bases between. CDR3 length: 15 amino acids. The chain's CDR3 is CASSLAGAEYNEQYF. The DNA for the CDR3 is TGCGCCAGCAGCTTGGCCGGGGCGGAATACAATGAGCAGTACTTC.

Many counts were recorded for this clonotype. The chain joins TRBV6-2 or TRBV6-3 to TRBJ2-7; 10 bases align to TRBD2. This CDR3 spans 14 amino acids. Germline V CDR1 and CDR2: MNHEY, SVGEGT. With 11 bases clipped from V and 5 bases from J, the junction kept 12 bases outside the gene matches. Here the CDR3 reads CAGTSGLAAHEQYF. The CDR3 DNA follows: TGTGCCGGCACCTCAGGACTAGCGGCCCACGAGCAGTACTTC.

CDR3 residues: CSAREGSGRGTQYF. CDR3 DNA sequence: TGCAGTGCTAGGGAGGGATCCGGGCGGGGGACCCAGTACTTC. J is TRBJ2-5 and V is TRBV20-1; tentative D call: TRBD2 (6 bases). The CDR3 has 14 amino acids. Germline CDR1 DFQATT, CDR2 SNEGSKA (reference sequence). V dropped 3 bases and J dropped 7 bases, with 18 bases sitting between them.

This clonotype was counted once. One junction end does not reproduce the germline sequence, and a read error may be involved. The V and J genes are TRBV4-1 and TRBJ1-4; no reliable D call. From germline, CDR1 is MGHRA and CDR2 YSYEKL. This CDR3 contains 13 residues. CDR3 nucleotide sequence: TGCGTCAGCAGCCCGGGTACTAATGAAAAACTGTTTTTT. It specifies CVSSPGTNEKLFF.

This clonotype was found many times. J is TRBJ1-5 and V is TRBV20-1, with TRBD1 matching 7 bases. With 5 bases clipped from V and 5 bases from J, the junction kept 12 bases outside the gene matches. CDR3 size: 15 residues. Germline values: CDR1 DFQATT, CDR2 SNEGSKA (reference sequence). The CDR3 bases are TGCAGTGCTCCATCTCTGACAGGGTTCGATCAGCCCCAGCATTTT. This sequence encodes CSAPSLTGFDQPQHF.

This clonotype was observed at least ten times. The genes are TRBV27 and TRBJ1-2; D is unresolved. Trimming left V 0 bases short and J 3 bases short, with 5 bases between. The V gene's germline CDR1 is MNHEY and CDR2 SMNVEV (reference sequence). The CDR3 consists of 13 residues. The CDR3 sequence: CASSLSPDYGYTF. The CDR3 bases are TGTGCCAGCAGTTTATCGCCCGACTATGGCTACACCTTC.

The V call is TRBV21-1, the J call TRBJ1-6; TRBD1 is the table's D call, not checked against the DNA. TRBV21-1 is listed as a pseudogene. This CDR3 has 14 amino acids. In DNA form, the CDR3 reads TGTGCCAGCAGACAGGGATGGGATAATTCACCCCTCCACTTT. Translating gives CASRQGWDNSPLHF.

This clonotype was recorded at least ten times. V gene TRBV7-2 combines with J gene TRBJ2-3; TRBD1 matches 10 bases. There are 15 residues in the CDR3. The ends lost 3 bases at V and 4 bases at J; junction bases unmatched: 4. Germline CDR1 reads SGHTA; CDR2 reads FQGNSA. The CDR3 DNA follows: TGTGCCAGCAGCTTGGGGACAGGGGAGGCAGATACGCAGTATTTT. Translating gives CASSLGTGEADTQYF.

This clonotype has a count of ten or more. The CDR3 sequence is CASTRNSGAYEQYF. CDR3 DNA: TGTGCCAGCACCCGGAATAGCGGGGCGTACGAGCAGTACTTC. The rearrangement links TRBV2 to TRBJ2-7; 8 positions match TRBD2. The V gene's germline CDR1 is SNHLY and CDR2 FYNNEI. V lost 7 bases, J lost 4 bases, and 9 bases stayed unmatched. The CDR3 sequence is 14 residues long.

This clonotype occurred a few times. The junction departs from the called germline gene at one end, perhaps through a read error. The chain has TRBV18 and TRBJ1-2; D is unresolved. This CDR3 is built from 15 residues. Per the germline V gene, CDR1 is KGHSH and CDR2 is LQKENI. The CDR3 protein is CVSSPPPSSTPGYTF. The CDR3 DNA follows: TGTGTCAGCTCACCACCGCCGTCCTCCACCCCCGGCTACACCTTC.

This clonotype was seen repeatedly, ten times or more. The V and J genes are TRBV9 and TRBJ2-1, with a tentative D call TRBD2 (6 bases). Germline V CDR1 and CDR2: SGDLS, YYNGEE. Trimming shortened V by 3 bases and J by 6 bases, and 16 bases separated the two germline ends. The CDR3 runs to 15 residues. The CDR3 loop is CASSAGQRALNEQFF. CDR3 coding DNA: TGTGCCAGCAGCGCGGGTCAGCGGGCACTCAATGAGCAGTTCTTC.

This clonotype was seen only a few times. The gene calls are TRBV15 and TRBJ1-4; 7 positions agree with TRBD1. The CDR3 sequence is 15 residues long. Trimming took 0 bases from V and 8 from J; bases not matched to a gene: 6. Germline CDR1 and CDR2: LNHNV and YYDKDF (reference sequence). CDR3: CATSRDGRGEEKLFF. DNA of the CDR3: TGTGCCACCAGCAGAGATGGCAGGGGGGAGGAAAAACTGTTTTTT.

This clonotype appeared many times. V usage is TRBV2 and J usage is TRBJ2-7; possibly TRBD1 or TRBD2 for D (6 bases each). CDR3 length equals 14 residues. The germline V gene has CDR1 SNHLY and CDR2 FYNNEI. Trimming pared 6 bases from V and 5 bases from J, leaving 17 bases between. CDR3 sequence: CASSPTVGGHEQYF. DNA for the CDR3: TGTGCCAGCAGCCCCACGGTGGGGGGCCACGAGCAGTACTTC.

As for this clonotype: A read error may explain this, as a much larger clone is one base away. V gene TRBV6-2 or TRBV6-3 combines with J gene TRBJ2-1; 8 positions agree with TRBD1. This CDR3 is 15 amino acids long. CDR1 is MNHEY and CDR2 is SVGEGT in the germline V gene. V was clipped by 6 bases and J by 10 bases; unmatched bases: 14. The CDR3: CASRQTGTGSYEQFF. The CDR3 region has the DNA TGTGCCAGCAGACAAACCGGGACAGGCTCCTACGAGCAGTTCTTC.